Given below is one T cell receptor beta chain in context. Its matching antigen is unknown. This entry comes from a study of cytomegalovirus exposure and HLA in healthy donors. Study-wide points: According to a later analysis, TCR clusters from the first cohort tended to co-occur in the 120 or so validation repertoires. The classifier, whose performance was assessed in both the original and validation cohorts, reportedly diagnosed cytomegalovirus status with high specificity and sensitivity.

Donors came from a validation cohort of fewer than 150 subjects, distinct from the first 666-subject cohort. Data came from immunoSEQ multiplex PCR; TCRdb stores just in-frame clones and leaves some out. The sample holds approximately 110,000 clones, around 94% seen once. The CDR3 runs to 17 residues. The ends lost 0 bases at V and 4 bases at J; junction bases unmatched: 9. The specimen sequenced was PBMCs. This sequence joins TRBV23-1 and TRBJ2-5; 9 bases are shared with TRBD1. TRBV23-1 is annotated as an ORF whose role is uncertain. The receptor was isolated from a woman in her late teens or twenties in good health and CMV-seronegative. Here the CDR3 DNA reads TGCGCCAGCAGTCAATCGATCGGGACAGGGAAGGGAGAGACCCAGTACTTC. This codes for CASSQSIGTGKGETQYF.